These 12 T cell receptor beta chains were all obtained from the same sample, sequenced in a study of blood T cell repertoires in COVID-19. TCRdb keeps only in-frame clones here, not all; method: immunoSEQ multiplex PCR. Here the sample spans a few hundred thousand clones, around 87% being singletons. Sequenced sample: peripheral blood. The receptors stem from a woman aged 60 to 75 with COVID-19, enrolled during active disease.

This clone was recorded only once. The chain recombines TRBV7-6 with TRBJ2-1; no reliable D call. The CDR3 runs 13 residues. The V end lost 1 base, the J end lost 5 bases, and 6 bases lay between the germline ends. Germline V gene sequence: CDR1 SGHVS, CDR2 FNYEAQ. The CDR3 is CASSLDEDNEQFF. In nucleotides, the CDR3 is TGTGCCAGCAGCTTAGATGAGGACAATGAGCAGTTCTTC.

This rearrangement joins TRBV4-2 to TRBJ2-7, with 7 positions matching TRBD1. This CDR3 region has 15 residues. With 4 bases clipped from V and 1 base from J, the junction kept 7 bases outside the gene matches. CDR1 is LGHNA, CDR2 YNFKEQ, per germline. The CDR3 reads CASSPGQALSYEQYF. The CDR3, as DNA: TGTGCCAGCAGCCCCGGACAGGCCCTATCCTACGAGCAGTACTTC.

The CDR3 here is CASSISGVINEKLFF. In DNA, the CDR3 is TGTGCCAGTAGTATCTCCGGGGTTATTAACGAAAAACTGTTTTTT. The rearrangement links TRBV19 to TRBJ1-4, with D unresolved. This CDR3 spans 15 amino acids. The germline V gene has CDR1 LNHDA and CDR2 SQIVND (reference sequence). The V and J ends lost 3 bases and 8 bases respectively, with 16 bases between them.

V gene TRBV20-1 combines with J gene TRBJ2-7; D is perhaps TRBD1 (5 bases). Trimming stripped 4 bases from V and 6 bases from J, with 10 bases between. The CDR3 loop spans 11 amino acids. Looked up from germline, CDR1 is DFQATT and CDR2 is SNEGSKA (reference sequence). The CDR3 DNA sequence: TGCAGTGCTACAACACAGGTCGAGCAGTACTTC. Protein sequence: CSATTQVEQYF.

V and J are TRBV13 and TRBJ2-5; the D gene is possibly TRBD2 (5 bases). This CDR3 has 13 amino acids. Trimming took 3 bases from V and 10 from J, leaving 15 bases between them. Germline CDR1 is PRHDT and CDR2 is FYEKMQ (reference sequence). The CDR3: CASSFGLRAGQYF. The CDR3 DNA sequence: TGTGCCAGCAGCTTCGGACTCCGCGCTGGCCAGTACTTC.

This clone was observed a handful of times. The CDR3 region has the DNA TGCGCCAGCAGCCAAGATTCGGCAGGATTCTATGGCTACACCTTC. This gives the protein CASSQDSAGFYGYTF. This sequence joins TRBV4-1 and TRBJ1-2, with unresolved D. CDR3 length: 15 residues. Germline-derived CDR1 and CDR2 are MGHRA and YSYEKL. The V and J ends lost 0 bases and 4 bases respectively, with 12 bases between them.

CDR3 region: CSVDPGSTRSSYNEQFF. The DNA for the CDR3 is TGCAGCGTTGACCCGGGCAGTACTAGGAGCTCCTACAATGAGCAGTTCTTC. The chain recombines TRBV29-1 with TRBJ2-1; the D gene is possibly TRBD2 (5 bases). Germline CDR1 and CDR2: SQVTM and ANQGSEA. V was cut by 3 bases and J by 0 bases, with 18 bases left in between. This CDR3 spans 17 amino acids.

V and J are TRBV6-6 and TRBJ1-1; D is uncertain. In germline, CDR1 is MNHNY, CDR2 SVGAGI (reference sequence). CDR3 size: 14 residues. Trimming stripped 6 bases from V and 4 bases from J, with 15 bases between. The CDR3 loop is CASSPRTYGTEAFF. Written as DNA, the CDR3 is TGTGCCAGCAGCCCCAGGACTTATGGCACTGAAGCTTTCTTT.

This chain connects TRBV19 to TRBJ1-1, with 7 positions matching TRBD1. Germline lookup yields CDR1 LNHDA and CDR2 SQIVND (reference sequence). The length of the CDR3 is 16 residues. V dropped 9 bases and J dropped 1; count of bases not matched to a gene: 14. The CDR3 DNA sequence: TGTGCCAGCGACAGGGACACAGGGTGGGGGAACACTGAAGCTTTCTTT. Its protein is CASDRDTGWGNTEAFF.

The rearrangement links TRBV6-2 or TRBV6-3 to TRBJ2-3, with 9 bases matching TRBD2. Germline CDR1 MNHEY, CDR2 SVGEGT. The CDR3 is 16 amino acids. Unmatched junction bases numbered 14, after V lost 5 bases and J lost 8 bases. CDR3: CASSHKRGAHGGTQYF. In nucleotides, the CDR3 is TGTGCCAGCAGTCACAAGCGGGGGGCCCACGGGGGTACGCAGTATTTT.

The chain uses TRBV18 and TRBJ2-7, with 9 bases fitting TRBD2. The junction had 1 base not matched to a gene; V was cut back by 3 bases and J by 1 base. The length of the CDR3 is 14 residues. CDR1 is KGHSH, CDR2 LQKENI, per germline. DNA for the CDR3: TGTGCCAGCTCACCGAGCGGGGGGTCCTACGAGCAGTACTTC. As protein: CASSPSGGSYEQYF.

The chain recombines TRBV2 with TRBJ2-5; 8 bases are shared with TRBD1. This CDR3 contains 12 residues. Germline V CDR1 and CDR2: SNHLY, FYNNEI. Trimming took 6 bases from V and 5 from J; bases not matched to a gene: 2. The CDR3 DNA follows: TGTGCCAGCAGGCAGGGGGCTGAGACCCAGTACTTC. This sequence encodes CASRQGAETQYF.